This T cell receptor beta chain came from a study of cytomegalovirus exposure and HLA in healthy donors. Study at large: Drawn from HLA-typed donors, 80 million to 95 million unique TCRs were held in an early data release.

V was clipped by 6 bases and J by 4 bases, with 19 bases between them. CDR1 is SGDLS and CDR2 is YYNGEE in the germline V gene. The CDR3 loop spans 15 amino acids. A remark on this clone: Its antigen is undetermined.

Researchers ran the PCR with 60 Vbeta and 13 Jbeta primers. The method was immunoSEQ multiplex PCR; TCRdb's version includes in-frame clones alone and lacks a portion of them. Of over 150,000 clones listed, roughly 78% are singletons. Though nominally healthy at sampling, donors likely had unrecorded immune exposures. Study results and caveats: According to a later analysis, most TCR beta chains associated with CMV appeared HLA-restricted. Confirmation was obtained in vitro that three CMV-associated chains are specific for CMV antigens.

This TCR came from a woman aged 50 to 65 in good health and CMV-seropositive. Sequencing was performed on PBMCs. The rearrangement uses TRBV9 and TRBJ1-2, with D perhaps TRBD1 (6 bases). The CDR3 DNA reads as TGTGCCAGCACCCTAATGCCGGACAGTCCCTATGGCTACACCTTC. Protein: CASTLMPDSPYGYTF.